This T cell receptor beta chain was observed in a study of cytomegalovirus exposure and HLA in healthy donors. Study in general: The roughly 120 validation repertoires used the same platform as the 550 to 750 first-cohort repertoires, a later analysis reported.

The CDR3 runs to 15 residues. V was shortened by 2 bases and J by 3 bases, with 10 bases between the two germline ends. Germline V gene lookup returns CDR1 KGHSH and CDR2 LQKENI. Data came from immunoSEQ multiplex PCR; TCRdb stores just in-frame clones and leaves some out. The sample records some 260,000 clones, less than 90% being singletons. The material sequenced was PBMCs. The chain combines TRBV18 with TRBJ1-4; TRBD1 might be the D (5 bases). This TCR was sampled from a young man in good health and CMV-seropositive. The CDR3 loop reads CASSPVKGSNEKLFF. Written as DNA, the CDR3 is TGTGCCAGCTCACCAGTTAAGGGGTCTAATGAAAAACTGTTTTTT.